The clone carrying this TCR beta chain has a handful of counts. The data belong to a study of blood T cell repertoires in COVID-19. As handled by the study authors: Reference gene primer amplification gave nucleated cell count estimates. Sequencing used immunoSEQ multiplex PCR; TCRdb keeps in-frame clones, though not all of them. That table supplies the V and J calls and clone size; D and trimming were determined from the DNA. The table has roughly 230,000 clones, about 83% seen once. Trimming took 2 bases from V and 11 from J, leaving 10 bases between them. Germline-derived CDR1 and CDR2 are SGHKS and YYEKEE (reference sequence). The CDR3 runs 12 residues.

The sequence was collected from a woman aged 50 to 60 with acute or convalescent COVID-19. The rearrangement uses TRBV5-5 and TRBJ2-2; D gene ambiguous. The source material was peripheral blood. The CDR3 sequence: CASSLWSSELFF. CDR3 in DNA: TGTGCCAGCAGCTTATGGTCCAGTGAGCTGTTTTTT.